A single count supports the clone carrying this TCR beta chain. Time point noted: blood 4 weeks post-SBRT, at nephrectomy. This sample's treatment: 15 Gy SBRT to primary tumor, nephrectomy 4 weeks later. Clear cell pathology was present in this patient's renal cell carcinoma. These data are taken from a study of radiation and T cells in renal cell carcinoma. Only in-frame clones appear in the TCRdb table, and some are missing; sequencing was by immunoSEQ multiplex PCR. The sample shows 75,000 to 95,000 clones, just under 85% of them seen only once. The source was blood, collected from a patient whose treatment included radiotherapy and nephrectomy. This clonotype was sampled from a man aged 45-60 years with renal cell carcinoma.

CDR3 DNA: TGTGCCAGTAGTGCCAGGGGAGTTGGCTACACCTTC. Residues: CASSARGVGYTF. The J gene is TRBJ1-2, the V gene TRBV19, with a tentative D call TRBD1 (6 bases). The CDR3 length is 12 residues. Trimming left V 5 bases short and J 7 bases short, with 11 bases between. Germline V gene data show CDR1 as LNHDA and CDR2 as SQIVND (reference sequence).